Below, 9 T cell receptor beta chains from the same sample are listed, as sequenced in a study of early T cells in non-severe SARS-CoV-2 infection. TCRdb reprocessed the 5' RACE reads via MiXCR and lists one record per CDR3 protein. The table shows around 57,000 distinct CDR3 sequences, with roughly 6.2% occurring only once. Sample: whole blood. Receptors were obtained from an adult who was a healthcare worker with PCR-confirmed SARS-CoV-2 infection or an uninfected control (not recorded which).

The genes are TRBV20-1 and TRBJ2-5; tentatively, D is TRBD2 (6 bases). Trimming took 6 bases from V and 2 from J, leaving 16 bases between them. In germline, CDR1 is DFQATT, CDR2 SNEGSKA (reference sequence). The CDR3 is 14 amino acids. CDR3 nucleotide sequence: TGCAGTGCCCCGCCCGGGAGCGAACAAGAGACCCAGTACTTC. Translated, it gives CSAPPGSEQETQYF.

This clonotype was counted many times. The chain uses TRBV7-2 and TRBJ1-3; 9 bases match TRBD1. The CDR3 consists of 14 residues. CDR1 and CDR2 (germline): SGHTA, FQGNSA. V dropped 5 bases and J dropped 6; count of bases not matched to a gene: 5. The DNA of the CDR3 is TGTGCCAGCAGCCTGGGACAGGGATTAAACACCATATATTTT. This gives the protein CASSLGQGLNTIYF.

Concerning this clonotype: Germline is not matched at one junction end, which may reflect a read error. The chain couples TRBV3-1 to TRBJ1-3; unclear D gene. Germline-derived CDR1 and CDR2 are LGHDT and YNNKEL (reference sequence). CDR3 length: 15 residues. CDR3: CASRQDPAAGNTIYF. DNA of the CDR3: TGTGCCAGCAGACAAGATCCCGCCGCTGGAAACACCATATATTTT. Combining the CDR3 with reference TRBV3-1 and TRBJ1-3 gives the whole variable domain DTAVSQTPKYLVTQMGNDKSIKCEQNLGHDTMYWYKQDSKKFLKIMFSYNNKELIINETVPNRFSPKSPDKAHLNLHINSLELGDSAVYFCASRQDPAAGNTIYFGEGSWLTVV.

V and J are TRBV10-3 and TRBJ1-1; 10 bases match TRBD1. Germline loops: CDR1 ENHRY, CDR2 SYGVKD. V shed 10 bases and J 7 bases; nucleotides not matched to a gene: 12. This CDR3 contains 14 residues. CDR3 protein: CATSTGTGVVEAFF. The CDR3 DNA follows: TGTGCCACGTCTACCGGGACAGGGGTTGTTGAAGCTTTCTTT.

The rearrangement links TRBV7-2 to TRBJ1-5; 10 nucleotides agree with TRBD1. The V gene's germline CDR1 is SGHTA and CDR2 FQGNSA. Trimming cost V 5 bases and J 4 bases; bases outside gene matches: 8. The CDR3 runs to 16 residues. CDR3 sequence (DNA): TGTGCCAGCAGCCGGAGACAGGGGGCGCGGAATCAGCCCCAGCATTTT. This encodes CASSRRQGARNQPQHF.

This clonotype has at least ten counts. V gene TRBV29-1 combines with J gene TRBJ1-1; the D is unclear. Trimming removed 4 bases from V and 2 bases from J, with 2 bases in between. Looked up from germline, CDR1 is SQVTM and CDR2 is ANQGSEA. This CDR3 region has 10 residues. The DNA for the CDR3 is TGCAGCGTTGCTAACACTGAAGCTTTCTTT. It encodes CSVANTEAFF.

The chain links TRBV6-6 to TRBJ1-1; D remains ambiguous. The V gene lost 2 bases and the J gene lost 1 base, with 8 bases spanning the gap. The CDR3 is 14 amino acids. Germline V gives CDR1 MNHNY, CDR2 SVGAGI (reference sequence). Written as DNA, the CDR3 is TGTGCCAGCAGTTACGGCCGAGCGAACACTGAAGCTTTCTTT. It specifies CASSYGRANTEAFF.

This clonotype was observed at least ten times. The rearrangement joins TRBV20-1 to TRBJ2-7, with 8 nucleotides matching TRBD2. CDR1 is DFQATT and CDR2 is SNEGSKA in the germline V gene (reference sequence). There are 14 residues in the CDR3. V shed 2 bases and J 4 bases; nucleotides not matched to a gene: 7. The CDR3 DNA follows: TGCAGTGCTAGAAGTCGAGCGGGGGTGTACGAGCAGTACTTC. It yields the protein CSARSRAGVYEQYF.

This clonotype has ten or more counts. CDR3 region: CASPRGSGANVLTF. Here the CDR3 DNA reads TGTGCCAGCCCTAGGGGCTCTGGGGCCAACGTCCTGACTTTC. This chain joins TRBV6-1 and TRBJ2-6, with D perhaps matching TRBD1 (5 bases). Germline lookup yields CDR1 MNHNS and CDR2 SASEGT. The CDR3 covers 14 residues. Trimming stripped 8 bases from V and 0 bases from J, with 8 bases between.